Listed below are T cell receptor beta chains from one sample, sequenced in a study of T cell responses to AZD1222 COVID-19 vaccine. Clones were read by immunoSEQ multiplex PCR, and TCRdb kept only the in-frame ones, dropping some. Of 100,000 or so clones in the sample, 70% to 90% were seen once. The sequenced sample was peripheral blood, obtained on day 0 of AZD1222 vaccination. The receptors derive from an adult in good health. The CDR3 runs from the conserved cysteine through the conserved F or W. Fields, in order: CDR3 protein, CDR3 DNA, V gene, clone size, D gene, J gene. A D gene is named only where the DNA matches it firmly. Some rows mark clone size as missing; the rest say once, few, many or name a class of expanded clone.

cdr3_aa: CASSFESQYEQYF
cdr3_nt: TGTGCCAGCAGCTTTGAGAGTCAGTACGAGCAGTACTTC
v_call: TRBV7-6
clone_size: once
d_call: .
j_call: TRBJ2-7

cdr3_aa: CASSIITEQYF
cdr3_nt: TGTGCCAGCAGCATTATAACGGAGCAGTACTTC
v_call: TRBV7-9
clone_size: .
d_call: .
j_call: TRBJ2-7

cdr3_aa: CATSRERNLKGETQYF
cdr3_nt: TGTGCCACCAGCAGAGAAAGGAATCTGAAGGGGGAGACCCAGTACTTC
v_call: TRBV15
clone_size: .
d_call: .
j_call: TRBJ2-5

cdr3_aa: CASSSYNQPQHF
cdr3_nt: TGCGCCAGCAGCAGCTACAATCAGCCCCAGCATTTT
v_call: TRBV23-1
clone_size: .
d_call: .
j_call: TRBJ1-5

cdr3_aa: CASSSGSSYNEQFF
cdr3_nt: TGTGCCAGTAGTAGCGGGAGCTCCTACAATGAGCAGTTCTTC
v_call: TRBV19
clone_size: .
d_call: TRBD2
j_call: TRBJ2-1

cdr3_aa: CAISDGGGRRTDTQYF
cdr3_nt: TGTGCCATCAGTGACGGCGGGGGGCGCAGGACAGATACGCAGTATTTT
v_call: TRBV10-3
clone_size: .
d_call: TRBD2
j_call: TRBJ2-3

cdr3_aa: CASSLGGPRVSGQPQHF
cdr3_nt: TGTGCCAGCAGCTTAGGTGGACCCCGAGTTAGCGGTCAGCCCCAGCATTTT
v_call: TRBV7-9
clone_size: .
d_call: .
j_call: TRBJ1-5

cdr3_aa: CASSIRTSGTNTGELFF
cdr3_nt: TGTGCCAGTAGTATTCGGACTAGCGGGACGAACACCGGGGAGCTGTTTTTT
v_call: TRBV19
clone_size: .
d_call: TRBD2
j_call: TRBJ2-2

cdr3_aa: CASSLEASGSYEQYF
cdr3_nt: TGTGCTAGCAGCTTAGAGGCTAGCGGGAGCTACGAGCAGTACTTC
v_call: TRBV7-7
clone_size: .
d_call: TRBD2
j_call: TRBJ2-7

cdr3_aa: CASSGAGTGRQPQHF
cdr3_nt: TGTGCCAGCAGTGGGGCCGGGACAGGGAGGCAGCCCCAGCATTTT
v_call: TRBV28
clone_size: .
d_call: TRBD1
j_call: TRBJ1-5

cdr3_aa: CAWSVRGPPNEKLFF
cdr3_nt: TGTGCCTGGAGTGTAAGGGGGCCTCCTAATGAAAAACTGTTTTTT
v_call: TRBV30
clone_size: .
d_call: TRBD1
j_call: TRBJ1-4

cdr3_aa: CAISLTGGGQPQHF
cdr3_nt: TGTGCCATCAGCCTGACAGGGGGCGGTCAGCCCCAGCATTTT
v_call: TRBV10-3
clone_size: .
d_call: TRBD1
j_call: TRBJ1-5

cdr3_aa: CASRLAPSEANYGYTF
cdr3_nt: TGTGCAAGTCGCTTAGCGCCGTCAGAAGCTAACTATGGCTACACCTTC
v_call: TRBV12-2
clone_size: few
d_call: .
j_call: TRBJ1-2

cdr3_aa: CASSQEVSPLHF
cdr3_nt: TGTGCCAGCAGCCAAGAAGTGTCACCCCTCCACTTT
v_call: TRBV3-1/TRBV3-2
clone_size: .
d_call: .
j_call: TRBJ1-6

cdr3_aa: CASSPLGRGVNEKLFF
cdr3_nt: TGTGCCAGCAGCCCACTAGGGAGAGGAGTTAATGAAAAACTGTTTTTT
v_call: TRBV7-2
clone_size: .
d_call: .
j_call: TRBJ1-4

cdr3_aa: CASSFSQGRNEKLFF
cdr3_nt: TGTGCCAGCAGTTTCTCGCAGGGCAGGAATGAAAAACTGTTTTTT
v_call: TRBV27
clone_size: .
d_call: .
j_call: TRBJ1-4

cdr3_aa: CASSHPGGANVLTF
cdr3_nt: TGTGCCAGCAGCCATCCGGGTGGGGCCAACGTCCTGACTTTC
v_call: TRBV3-1/TRBV3-2
clone_size: .
d_call: .
j_call: TRBJ2-6

cdr3_aa: CASSVRGSNQPQHF
cdr3_nt: TGTGCCAGCAGCGTCAGGGGCTCTAATCAGCCCCAGCATTTT
v_call: TRBV7-2
clone_size: .
d_call: .
j_call: TRBJ1-5

cdr3_aa: CASSYSTGFNYGYTF
cdr3_nt: TGTGCCAGCAGTTACTCGACAGGATTTAACTATGGCTACACCTTC
v_call: TRBV6-5
clone_size: .
d_call: .
j_call: TRBJ1-2

cdr3_aa: CASRDLGTTDTQYF
cdr3_nt: TGCGCCAGCCGGGACCTCGGGACGACAGATACGCAGTATTTT
v_call: TRBV5-1
clone_size: .
d_call: .
j_call: TRBJ2-3

cdr3_aa: CASSLAPTNRGRGETQYF
cdr3_nt: TGCGCCAGCAGCTTGGCCCCAACTAACAGGGGGCGAGGGGAGACCCAGTACTTC
v_call: TRBV5-1
clone_size: .
d_call: TRBD1
j_call: TRBJ2-5

cdr3_aa: CASRAGTGEINEQFF
cdr3_nt: TGTGCCAGCAGAGCCGGGACTGGAGAAATCAATGAGCAGTTCTTC
v_call: TRBV2
clone_size: once
d_call: .
j_call: TRBJ2-1

cdr3_aa: CSVGDLNQPQHF
cdr3_nt: TGCAGCGTAGGGGACCTTAATCAGCCCCAGCATTTT
v_call: TRBV29-1
clone_size: .
d_call: .
j_call: TRBJ1-5

cdr3_aa: CASSSMGPADYEQYF
cdr3_nt: TGTGCCAGCAGCTCGATGGGACCGGCCGACTACGAGCAGTACTTC
v_call: TRBV13
clone_size: .
d_call: .
j_call: TRBJ2-7

cdr3_aa: CASSSDAGINIQYF
cdr3_nt: TGCGCCAGCAGCTCGGATGCCGGGATAAACATTCAGTACTTC
v_call: TRBV5-1
clone_size: .
d_call: .
j_call: TRBJ2-4

cdr3_aa: CASSPGEGLYYGYTF
cdr3_nt: TGTGCCAGCAGCCCCGGAGAGGGGCTTTACTATGGCTACACCTTC
v_call: TRBV3-1/TRBV3-2
clone_size: .
d_call: .
j_call: TRBJ1-2

cdr3_aa: CAWSIGEQTQYF
cdr3_nt: TGTGCCTGGAGTATCGGGGAACAGACCCAGTACTTC
v_call: TRBV30
clone_size: .
d_call: .
j_call: TRBJ2-5

cdr3_aa: CASSEARTTAPSYEQYF
cdr3_nt: TGTGCCAGCAGTGAAGCGCGGACGACTGCCCCCTCCTACGAGCAGTACTTC
v_call: TRBV2
clone_size: .
d_call: .
j_call: TRBJ2-7

cdr3_aa: CASSTLDQPQHF
cdr3_nt: TGTGCCAGCAGCACGCTAGATCAGCCCCAGCATTTT
v_call: TRBV7-9
clone_size: once
d_call: .
j_call: TRBJ1-5

cdr3_aa: CAWSAGNEQFF
cdr3_nt: TGTGCCTGGAGCGCAGGGAATGAGCAGTTCTTC
v_call: TRBV30
clone_size: .
d_call: .
j_call: TRBJ2-1

cdr3_aa: CASSPPGTDSNRPQHF
cdr3_nt: TGTGCCAGCAGTCCTCCCGGGACGGACTCGAATCGGCCCCAGCATTTT
v_call: TRBV28
clone_size: few
d_call: .
j_call: TRBJ1-5

cdr3_aa: CASSLARYTDTQYF
cdr3_nt: TGTGCCAGCAGCTTAGCCCGGTACACAGATACGCAGTATTTT
v_call: TRBV7-2
clone_size: .
d_call: .
j_call: TRBJ2-3

cdr3_aa: CASSPVPQGSTEAFF
cdr3_nt: TGTGCCAGCTCACCAGTACCACAGGGGTCCACTGAAGCTTTCTTT
v_call: TRBV18
clone_size: .
d_call: TRBD1
j_call: TRBJ1-1

cdr3_aa: CASSQNRGQAFF
cdr3_nt: TGTGCCAGCAGCCAAAACAGGGGCCAAGCTTTCTTT
v_call: TRBV3-1/TRBV3-2
clone_size: .
d_call: TRBD1
j_call: TRBJ1-1

cdr3_aa: CASSWTSGKSYEQYF
cdr3_nt: TGTGCCAGCAGCTGGACTAGCGGGAAATCCTACGAGCAGTACTTC
v_call: TRBV6-2/TRBV6-3
clone_size: .
d_call: TRBD2
j_call: TRBJ2-7

cdr3_aa: CASSLARDIPREQYF
cdr3_nt: TGCGCCAGCAGCTTGGCCCGGGACATCCCCAGGGAGCAGTACTTC
v_call: TRBV5-1
clone_size: .
d_call: .
j_call: TRBJ2-7

cdr3_aa: CASSYSTDTTYEQYF
cdr3_nt: TGTGCCAGCAGTTACAGTACAGACACTACCTACGAGCAGTACTTC
v_call: TRBV6-5
clone_size: .
d_call: .
j_call: TRBJ2-7

cdr3_aa: CASGPKEYTEAFF
cdr3_nt: TGTGCCAGCGGCCCCAAGGAGTACACTGAAGCTTTCTTT
v_call: TRBV27
clone_size: .
d_call: .
j_call: TRBJ1-1

cdr3_aa: CASSSGRENADTQYF
cdr3_nt: TGCGCCAGCAGTTCTGGCAGGGAGAACGCAGATACGCAGTATTTT
v_call: TRBV10-1
clone_size: .
d_call: .
j_call: TRBJ2-3

cdr3_aa: CASNAGPGTEEQYF
cdr3_nt: TGTGCCAGTAACGCAGGTCCCGGCACTGAAGAGCAGTACTTC
v_call: TRBV19
clone_size: .
d_call: .
j_call: TRBJ2-7

cdr3_aa: CASSLVSGQPFTGELFF
cdr3_nt: TGCGCCAGCAGCTTGGTATCTGGACAACCTTTCACCGGGGAGCTGTTTTTT
v_call: TRBV5-1
clone_size: .
d_call: .
j_call: TRBJ2-2